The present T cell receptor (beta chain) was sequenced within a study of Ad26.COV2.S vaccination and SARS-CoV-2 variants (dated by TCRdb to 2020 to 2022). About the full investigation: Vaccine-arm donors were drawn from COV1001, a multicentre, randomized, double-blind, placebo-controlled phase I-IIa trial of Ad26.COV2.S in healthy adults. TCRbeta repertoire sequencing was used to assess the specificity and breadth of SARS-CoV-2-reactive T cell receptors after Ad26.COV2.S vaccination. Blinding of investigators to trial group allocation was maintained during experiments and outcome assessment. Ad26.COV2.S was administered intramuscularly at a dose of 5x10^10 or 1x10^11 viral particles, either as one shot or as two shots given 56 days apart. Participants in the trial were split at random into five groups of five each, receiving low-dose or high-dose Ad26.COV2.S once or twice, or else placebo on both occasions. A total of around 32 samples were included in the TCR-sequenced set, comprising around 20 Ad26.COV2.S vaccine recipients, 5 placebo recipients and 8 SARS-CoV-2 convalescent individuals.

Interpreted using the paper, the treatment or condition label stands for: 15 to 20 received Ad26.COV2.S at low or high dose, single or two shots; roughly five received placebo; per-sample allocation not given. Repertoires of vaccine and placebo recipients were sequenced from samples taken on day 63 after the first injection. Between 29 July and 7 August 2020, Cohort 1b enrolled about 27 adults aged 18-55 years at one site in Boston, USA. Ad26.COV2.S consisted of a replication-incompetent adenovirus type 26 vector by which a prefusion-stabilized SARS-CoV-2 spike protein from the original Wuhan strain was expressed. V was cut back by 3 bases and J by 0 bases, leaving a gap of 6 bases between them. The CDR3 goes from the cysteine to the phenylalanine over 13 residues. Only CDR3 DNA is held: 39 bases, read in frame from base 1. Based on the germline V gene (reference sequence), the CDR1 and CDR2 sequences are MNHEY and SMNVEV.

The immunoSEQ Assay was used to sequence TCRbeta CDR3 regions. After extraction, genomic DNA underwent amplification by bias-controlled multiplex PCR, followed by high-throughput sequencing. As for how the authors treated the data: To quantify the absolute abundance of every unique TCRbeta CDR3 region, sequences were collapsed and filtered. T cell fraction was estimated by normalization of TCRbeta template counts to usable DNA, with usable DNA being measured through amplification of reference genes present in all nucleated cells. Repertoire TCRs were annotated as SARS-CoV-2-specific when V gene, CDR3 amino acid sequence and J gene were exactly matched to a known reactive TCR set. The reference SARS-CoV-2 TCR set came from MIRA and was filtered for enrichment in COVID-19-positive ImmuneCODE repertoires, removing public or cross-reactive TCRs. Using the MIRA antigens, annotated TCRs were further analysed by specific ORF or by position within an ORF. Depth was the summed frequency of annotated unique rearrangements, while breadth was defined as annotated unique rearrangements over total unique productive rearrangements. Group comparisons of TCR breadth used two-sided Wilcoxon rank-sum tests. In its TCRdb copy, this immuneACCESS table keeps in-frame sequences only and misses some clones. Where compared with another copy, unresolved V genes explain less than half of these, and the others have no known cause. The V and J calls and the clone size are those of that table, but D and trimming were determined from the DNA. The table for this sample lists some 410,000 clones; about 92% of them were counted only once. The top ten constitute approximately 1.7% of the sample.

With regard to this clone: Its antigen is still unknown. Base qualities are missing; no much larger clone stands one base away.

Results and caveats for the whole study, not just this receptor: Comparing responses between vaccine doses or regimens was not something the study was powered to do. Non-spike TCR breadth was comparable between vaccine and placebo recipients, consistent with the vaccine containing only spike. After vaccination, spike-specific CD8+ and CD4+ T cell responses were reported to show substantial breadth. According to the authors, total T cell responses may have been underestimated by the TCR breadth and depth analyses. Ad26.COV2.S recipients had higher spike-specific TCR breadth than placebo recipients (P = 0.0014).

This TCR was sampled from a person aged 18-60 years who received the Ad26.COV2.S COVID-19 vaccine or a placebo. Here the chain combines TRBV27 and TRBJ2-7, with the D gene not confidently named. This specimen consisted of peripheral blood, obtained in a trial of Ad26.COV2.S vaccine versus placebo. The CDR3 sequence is CASSFRTSYEQYF. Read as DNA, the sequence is TGTGCCAGCAGTTTCAGGACCTCCTACGAGCAGTACTTC.